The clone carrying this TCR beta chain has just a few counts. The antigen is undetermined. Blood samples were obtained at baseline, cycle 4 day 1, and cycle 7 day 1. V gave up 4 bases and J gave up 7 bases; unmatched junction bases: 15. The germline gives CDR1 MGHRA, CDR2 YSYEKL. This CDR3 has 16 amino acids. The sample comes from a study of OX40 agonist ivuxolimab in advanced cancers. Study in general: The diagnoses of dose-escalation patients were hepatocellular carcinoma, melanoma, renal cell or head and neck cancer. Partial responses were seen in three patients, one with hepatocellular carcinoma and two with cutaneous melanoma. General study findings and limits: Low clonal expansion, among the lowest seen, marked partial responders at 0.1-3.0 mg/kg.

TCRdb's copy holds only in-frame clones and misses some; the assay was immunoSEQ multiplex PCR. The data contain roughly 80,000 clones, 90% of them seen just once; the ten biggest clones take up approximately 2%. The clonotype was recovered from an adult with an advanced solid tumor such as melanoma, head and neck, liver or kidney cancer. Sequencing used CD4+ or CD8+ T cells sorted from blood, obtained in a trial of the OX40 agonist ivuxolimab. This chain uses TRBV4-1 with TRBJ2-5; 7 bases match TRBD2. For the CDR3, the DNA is TGCGCCAGCAGCCTCCCCGGACTAGTTCAAGGAGGGACCCAGTACTTC. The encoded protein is CASSLPGLVQGGTQYF.